Following are 19 T cell receptor beta chains from one sample sequenced in a study of CXCR3-negative and CXCR3-positive naive CD8 T cells. Notes on the study in general: Naive cells with CXCR3 showed TRB CDR3s that were more hydrophobic than those in CXCR3-negative naive cells.

Each TRB cDNA library was prepared by 5' RACE (with UMI labels). TCRdb re-called the 5' RACE reads and catalogs CDR3 proteins one per entry, DNA excluded. Its table lists approximately 98,000 distinct CDR3 sequences. No antigen is known for these receptors. Sequenced: naive CXCR3+ CD8+ T cells from blood. Subset described: CD45RO-CCR7+CD27+CD95- naive CD8+ T cells expressing CXCR3 (TNR3+). The receptors were sampled from a human donor in good health. Some clones in this sample may be carry-over from other donors' samples.

The chain combines TRBV7-6 with TRBJ2-6; TCRdb's D call of TRBD2 is untestable without DNA. This CDR3 comprises 17 residues. The V gene's germline CDR1 is SGHVS and CDR2 FNYEAQ. The CDR3 protein is CASSLYSGRSGANVLTF.

CDR3 sequence reads: CASSSRDYQGTDTQYF. The rearrangement uses TRBV28 and TRBJ2-3; TCRdb's D gene call, TRBD2, goes unchecked for lack of DNA. Per germline, CDR1 MDHEN and CDR2 SYDVKM. This CDR3 is built from 16 residues.

V and J are TRBV7-9 and TRBJ2-1; TCRdb lists TRBD1, though no DNA is available to test this call. There are 11 residues in the CDR3. From germline, CDR1 is SEHNR and CDR2 FQNEAQ (reference sequence). CDR3 loop: CASSQGTEQFF.

J is TRBJ1-1 and V is TRBV2. The CDR3 runs to 15 residues. The germline V gene has CDR1 SNHLY and CDR2 FYNNEI. The CDR3 sequence: CASSLSRIVGTEAFF. The full variable domain, its missing parts supplied by reference TRBV2 and TRBJ1-1, is EPEVTQTPSHQVTQMGQEVILRCVPISNHLYFYWYRQILGQKVEFLVSFYNNEISEKSEIFDDQFSVERPDGSNFTLKIRSTKLEDSAMYFCASSLSRIVGTEAFFGQGTRLTVV.

V gene TRBV19 combines with J gene TRBJ2-7; as DNA is missing, the TRBD1 call by TCRdb cannot be tested. The germline gives CDR1 LNHDA, CDR2 SQIVND (reference sequence). This CDR3 contains 15 residues. CDR3 sequence reads: CASSIDRGSSHEQYF.

The gene calls are TRBV6-2 or TRBV6-3 and TRBJ2-7; as DNA is missing, the TRBD2 call by TCRdb cannot be tested. The CDR3 is 13 residues long. In germline, CDR1 is MNHEY, CDR2 SVGEGT. CDR3: CASSLTSGVEQYF.

V usage is TRBV19 and J usage is TRBJ2-1. Germline loops: CDR1 LNHDA, CDR2 SQIVND (reference sequence). The CDR3 is 15 amino acids. CDR3 in amino acids: CASSIWLSSYNEQFF.

The genes are TRBV7-9 and TRBJ1-2; the D call of TRBD1 rests on TCRdb alone, since no DNA is present to check it. This CDR3 is built from 14 residues. From germline, CDR1 is SEHNR and CDR2 FQNEAQ (reference sequence). CDR3 loop: CASILSGSQPGYTF.

This chain connects TRBV4-3 to TRBJ2-7; TCRdb calls TRBD1, which cannot be checked without DNA. The CDR3 contains 14 residues. The V gene's germline CDR1 is LGHNA and CDR2 YSLEER. The CDR3 here is CASSPTTGAYEQYF.

The chain uses TRBV4-3 and TRBJ2-1; TCRdb indicates TRBD1, and absent DNA this call remains unverified. The CDR3 covers 17 residues. Germline values: CDR1 LGHNA, CDR2 YSLEER. CDR3 residues: CASSQERGGWVDDEQFF.

The V call is TRBV20-1, the J call TRBJ1-2; the TCRdb call, TRBD1, lacks DNA for checking. Per the germline V gene, CDR1 is DFQATT and CDR2 is SNEGSKA (reference sequence). The CDR3 extends over 13 amino acids. The CDR3 is CSAPPLRTDGYTF.

The chain carries TRBV7-2 and TRBJ2-7; TCRdb names TRBD2, which stays unverified in the absence of DNA. CDR1 is SGHTA and CDR2 is FQGNSA in the germline V gene. This CDR3 contains 16 residues. This CDR3 reads CASSSYRAPGSYEQYF. The full variable domain, rest sourced from reference TRBV7-2 and TRBJ2-7, is GAGVSQSPSNKVTEKGKDVELRCDPISGHTALYWYRQSLGQGLEFLIYFQGNSAPDKSGLPSDRFSAERTGGSVSTLTIQRTQQEDSAVYLCASSSYRAPGSYEQYFGPGTRLTVT.

This sequence joins TRBV5-1 and TRBJ2-1; TCRdb designates TRBD2, a call that cannot be tested without DNA. This CDR3 comprises 19 residues. CDR1 SGHRS and CDR2 YFSETQ come from the germline V gene. The CDR3 sequence is CASSLPSHNDPGSYNEQFF. The entire variable domain, with the rest obtained from reference TRBV5-1 and TRBJ2-1, is as follows: KAGVTQTPRYLIKTRGQQVTLSCSPISGHRSVSWYQQTPGQGLQFLFEYFSETQRNKGNFPGRFSGRQFSNSRSEMNVSTLELGDSALYLCASSLPSHNDPGSYNEQFFGPGTRLTVL.

The gene calls are TRBV5-1 and TRBJ2-7; the TCRdb D gene call, TRBD2, has no DNA to confirm it. CDR1 is SGHRS and CDR2 is YFSETQ in the germline V gene. CDR3 length: 15 amino acids. CDR3 region: CASSSVLAGAGEQYF.

The rearrangement uses TRBV9 and TRBJ2-1; TCRdb's D call of TRBD1 is untestable without DNA. Germline CDR1 SGDLS, CDR2 YYNGEE. The length of the CDR3 is 13 residues. The CDR3: CASSVVSGNEQFF.

The CDR3 protein is CASSLYGSDTQYF. The gene calls are TRBV5-1 and TRBJ2-3. This CDR3 region has 13 residues. Germline assignment: CDR1 SGHRS and CDR2 YFSETQ. The full variable domain, in which reference TRBV5-1 and TRBJ2-3 provide the parts outside the CDR3, is KAGVTQTPRYLIKTRGQQVTLSCSPISGHRSVSWYQQTPGQGLQFLFEYFSETQRNKGNFPGRFSGRQFSNSRSEMNVSTLELGDSALYLCASSLYGSDTQYFGPGTRLTVL.

The chain combines TRBV29-1 with TRBJ2-2. The CDR3 extends over 11 amino acids. CDR1 SQVTM and CDR2 ANQGSEA come from the germline V gene. CDR3 sequence reads: CSAIYTGELFF.

The chain combines TRBV2 with TRBJ2-3; with no DNA, the TCRdb D assignment of TRBD2 cannot be verified. CDR3 length equals 17 residues. Germline CDR1 is SNHLY and CDR2 is FYNNEI. CDR3: CASTDGTSGSSTDTQYF.

This chain connects TRBV4-3 to TRBJ2-7; the TCRdb D gene call, TRBD2, has no DNA to confirm it. Per the germline V gene, CDR1 is LGHNA and CDR2 is YSLEER. CDR3 length: 15 residues. The chain's CDR3 is CASSQDLGGSYEQYF.